The 20 T cell receptor beta chains presented below share a single source sample, sequenced in a study of Ad26.COV2.S vaccination and SARS-CoV-2 variants. Profiled with immunoSEQ multiplex PCR; TCRdb holds only in-frame clones, not every one. The data contain 300,000 to 350,000 clones, 88% of them singletons. The sample's treatment: some 20 received Ad26.COV2.S at low or high dose, single or two shots; 5 received placebo; per-sample allocation not given. Sampling was performed 63 days after the first vaccine or placebo injection. Sample: peripheral blood, taken in a trial of Ad26.COV2.S vaccine versus placebo. These receptors were obtained from a person aged 18 to 65 who received the Ad26.COV2.S COVID-19 vaccine or a placebo.

The chain recombines TRBV18 with TRBJ2-7; 9 bases match TRBD1. Germline V lookup: CDR1 KGHSH, CDR2 LQKENI. This CDR3 spans 17 amino acids. V shed 0 bases, J shed 7 bases, and the junction held 13 bases outside the gene matches. The CDR3 DNA follows: TGTGCCAGCTCACCACCGTCCGCCGGGACAGGGTCTGGTGAGCAGTACTTC. Translated: CASSPPSAGTGSGEQYF.

This chain joins TRBV9 and TRBJ2-2; D is possibly TRBD2 (5 bases). CDR1 SGDLS and CDR2 YYNGEE come from the germline V gene. Trimming pared 4 bases from V and 2 bases from J, leaving 12 bases between. CDR3 size: 15 residues. The DNA of the CDR3 is TGTGCCAGCAGCCCGAGCGGAGAAAACACCGGGGAGCTGTTTTTT. Its translation is CASSPSGENTGELFF.

The chain has TRBV6-4 and TRBJ2-3; tentative D call: TRBD2 (6 bases). CDR1 and CDR2 from the germline V gene are MRHNA and SNTAGT. The CDR3 contains 13 residues. Between the trimmed V and J ends, which lost 2 bases and 10 bases, there was a span of 13 bases. The CDR3 here is CASSDLAGFPQYF. The DNA of the CDR3 is TGTGCCAGCAGTGACCTGGCGGGATTTCCGCAGTATTTT.

J is TRBJ2-1 and V is TRBV6-5; D is ambiguous. CDR1 and CDR2 (germline): MNHEY, SVGAGI. The length of the CDR3 is 13 residues. V dropped 0 bases and J dropped 6 bases, with 6 bases sitting between them. CDR3 DNA sequence: TGTGCCAGCAGTTACTCACCGGTCAATGAGCAGTTCTTC. Its translation: CASSYSPVNEQFF.

Turning to this clone: This sequence may be a read error, since a much larger clone differs from it by one base. The V and J genes are TRBV7-3 and TRBJ1-1; unclear D gene. V was cut by 1 base and J by 3 bases, with 6 bases left in between. CDR1 and CDR2 from the germline V gene are SGHTA and FQGTGA. This CDR3 region has 13 residues. CDR3 in DNA: TGTGCCAGCAGCTTAAAGGGTTACACTGAAGCTTTCTTT. Its translation: CASSLKGYTEAFF. The full variable domain, completed using reference TRBV7-3 and TRBJ1-1, is GAGVSQTPSNKVTEKGKYVELRCDPISGHTALYWYRQSLGQGPEFLIYFQGTGAADDSGLPNDRFFAVRPEGSVSTLKIQRTERGDSAVYLCASSLKGYTEAFFGQGTRLTVV.

The CDR3 here is CASSLGTGWGEQYF. The DNA for the CDR3 is TGTGCCAGCAGTTTAGGGACAGGGTGGGGCGAGCAGTACTTC. This rearrangement joins TRBV27 to TRBJ2-7, with 9 nucleotides matching TRBD1. CDR3 length: 14 amino acids. V shed 2 bases and J 6 bases; nucleotides not matched to a gene: 5. Looked up from germline, CDR1 is MNHEY and CDR2 is SMNVEV (reference sequence).

The sample holds one count of this clone. Additional DNA sequences in this sample encode the identical CDR3. The CDR3 protein is CASSLAGQGNEKLFF. Written as DNA, the CDR3 is TGCGCCAGCAGCTTGGCTGGACAGGGTAATGAAAAACTGTTTTTT. This rearrangement joins TRBV5-1 to TRBJ1-4; 8 positions agree with TRBD1. Germline values: CDR1 SGHRS, CDR2 YFSETQ. This CDR3 is 15 amino acids long. After removal of 0 bases from V and 4 bases from J, the junction contained 2 bases not matched to a gene. Together with reference TRBV5-1 and TRBJ1-4, the CDR3 gives the full variable domain: KAGVTQTPRYLIKTRGQQVTLSCSPISGHRSVSWYQQTPGQGLQFLFEYFSETQRNKGNFPGRFSGRQFSNSRSEMNVSTLELGDSALYLCASSLAGQGNEKLFFGSGTQLSVL.

The genes are TRBV29-1 and TRBJ1-1; D gene uncertain. The CDR3 spans 13 residues. Trimming stripped 7 bases from V and 2 bases from J, with 14 bases between. Germline CDR1 and CDR2: SQVTM and ANQGSEA. The CDR3 bases are TGCAGCGGTAGATTAGGATCAAACACTGAAGCTTTCTTT. Translating gives CSGRLGSNTEAFF.

The chain uses TRBV5-1 and TRBJ2-6; no clear D. The CDR3 has 15 residues. The V gene's germline CDR1 is SGHRS and CDR2 YFSETQ. Trimming pared 5 bases from V and 1 base from J, leaving 10 bases between. This CDR3 is CASRWAGSGANVLTF. The CDR3, as DNA: TGCGCCAGCAGGTGGGCCGGTTCTGGGGCCAACGTCCTGACTTTC. Full variable domain (rest looked up from reference TRBV5-1 and TRBJ2-6): KAGVTQTPRYLIKTRGQQVTLSCSPISGHRSVSWYQQTPGQGLQFLFEYFSETQRNKGNFPGRFSGRQFSNSRSEMNVSTLELGDSALYLCASRWAGSGANVLTFGAGSRLTVL.

This clone occurred once. The chain employs TRBV7-2 and TRBJ2-1; TRBD2 agrees at 15 bases. Germline V gene lookup returns CDR1 SGHTA and CDR2 FQGNSA. Unmatched junction bases numbered 14, after V lost 4 bases and J lost 7 bases. The CDR3 covers 19 residues. CDR3 in amino acids: CASSSPELGTSGGWNEQFF. The CDR3 bases are TGTGCCAGCAGCTCCCCTGAGCTAGGGACTAGCGGGGGGTGGAATGAGCAGTTCTTC.

The chain carries TRBV10-2 and TRBJ1-6, with TRBD1 as a possible D gene (5 bases). Trimming left V 11 bases short and J 10 bases short, with 21 bases between. The CDR3 is made up of 14 amino acids. The germline V gene has CDR1 WSHSY and CDR2 SAAADI. In DNA, the CDR3 is TGCGCCGCCTCTGAGGCGGGGGTACAATCACCCCTCCACTTT. As protein: CAASEAGVQSPLHF.

The rearrangement links TRBV2 to TRBJ2-1; D possibly corresponds to TRBD2 (6 bases). Germline loops: CDR1 SNHLY, CDR2 FYNNEI. The V end was cut by 1 base, the J end by 15 bases, with 10 bases between. This CDR3 region has 11 residues. The CDR3 spells CASSEELAAFF. In DNA form, the CDR3 reads TGTGCCAGCAGTGAAGAACTAGCAGCGTTCTTC.

The J gene is TRBJ1-6, the V gene TRBV7-8; 8 nucleotides agree with TRBD1. The ends lost 3 bases at V and 7 bases at J; junction bases unmatched: 2. The germline CDR1 and CDR2 sequences are SGHVS and FQNEAQ. This CDR3 is built from 14 residues. Here the CDR3 DNA reads TGTGCCAGCAGCTTTAGACAGGGGAATTCACCCCTCCACTTT. It codes for CASSFRQGNSPLHF.

The rearrangement uses TRBV30 and TRBJ1-4; 7 nucleotides agree with TRBD1. The CDR3 has 14 residues. V shed 5 bases and J 5 bases; nucleotides not matched to a gene: 8. Germline CDR1 GTSNPN, CDR2 SVGIG (reference sequence). The CDR3 sequence: CAWGWGTENEKLFF. The CDR3 nucleotides read TGTGCCTGGGGGTGGGGGACAGAAAATGAAAAACTGTTTTTT.

The chain has TRBV4-2 and TRBJ1-1; D uncertain. The CDR3 covers 14 residues. From germline, CDR1 is LGHNA and CDR2 YNFKEQ. Trimming removed 0 bases from V and 1 base from J, with 6 bases in between. As DNA, the CDR3 is TGTGCCAGCAGCCAAGACAGGTGGAACACTGAAGCTTTCTTT. Translating gives CASSQDRWNTEAFF.

This clone has only a few counts. The chain uses TRBV18 and TRBJ1-6; 7 nucleotides line up with TRBD1. Germline V gives CDR1 KGHSH, CDR2 LQKENI. With 3 bases clipped from V and 7 bases from J, the junction kept 6 bases outside the gene matches. The CDR3 spans 15 residues. The CDR3 DNA follows: TGTGCCAGCTCACCTCCAGGGGGTACCAATTCACCCCTCCACTTT. This encodes CASSPPGGTNSPLHF.

The chain couples TRBV11-2 to TRBJ2-7, with D uncertain. Per germline, CDR1 SGHAT and CDR2 FQNNGV. There are 13 residues in the CDR3. Trimming took 2 bases from V and 6 from J, leaving 11 bases between them. For the CDR3, the DNA is TGTGCCAGCAGCTTAATGGAATTGTCCGAGCAGTACTTC. Its protein product is CASSLMELSEQYF.

The chain carries TRBV7-3 and TRBJ1-2, with D tentatively TRBD1 (6 bases). The CDR3 is made up of 13 amino acids. Trimming cost V 3 bases and J 6 bases, with 11 bases left between them. CDR1 is SGHTA and CDR2 is FQGTGA in the germline V gene. The CDR3 here is CASSFNREDGYTF. The CDR3 DNA follows: TGTGCCAGCAGCTTTAACAGGGAGGATGGCTACACCTTC.

This rearrangement joins TRBV7-3 to TRBJ2-1, with D possibly being TRBD1 (6 bases). The germline V and J ends were trimmed by 5 bases and 10 bases, with 21 bases remaining between them. CDR3 length: 15 residues. The germline gives CDR1 SGHTA, CDR2 FQGTGA. In nucleotides, the CDR3 is TGTGCCAGCAGCAAAGGGGGACGGACAAGAGGCGAGCAGTTCTTC. Translated, it gives CASSKGGRTRGEQFF.

Remarks on this clone: The sample carries other DNA sequences with the same CDR3. The chain uses TRBV5-6 and TRBJ2-5; no definite D call. Trimming stripped 4 bases from V and 1 base from J, with 2 bases between. Germline CDR1 and CDR2: SGHDT and YYEEEE. This CDR3 is built from 11 residues. As DNA, the CDR3 is TGTGCCAGCAGCCGCCAAGAGACCCAGTACTTC. This translates into CASSRQETQYF.